One and the same sample provided the 16 T cell receptor beta chains below, sequenced in a study of technical replicates of blood from a few donors. Assay used: immunoSEQ multiplex PCR; TCRdb lists only in-frame clones, some missing. The sample lists 75,000 to 100,000 clones, roughly 94% occurring once. The source material was T cells isolated from PBMCs. Receptors originate from a human donor in good health.

In this sample, this clone turned up once. The V call is TRBV13, the J call TRBJ1-4; 7 bases are shared with TRBD1. Germline V lookup: CDR1 PRHDT, CDR2 FYEKMQ (reference sequence). V trimming: 3 bases; J trimming: 8 bases; junction bases outside the gene matches: 12. The CDR3 extends over 16 amino acids. The CDR3 bases are TGTGCCAGCAGCTTGCGACAGGGATTTTTAGAGGAAAAACTGTTTTTT. Its translation: CASSLRQGFLEEKLFF.

This clone is a singleton in its sample. The chain combines TRBV27 with TRBJ2-7; TRBD2 matches 11 bases. CDR3 length: 14 residues. J lost 3 bases, V lost 7 bases, and 5 bases had no gene match. Germline V gene sequence: CDR1 MNHEY, CDR2 SMNVEV (reference sequence). DNA for the CDR3: TGTGCCAGCAAAGGGACTAGCGGTAGCTACGAGCAGTACTTC. As protein: CASKGTSGSYEQYF.

V usage is TRBV11-2 and J usage is TRBJ2-7; the D gene is possibly TRBD1 (6 bases). Trimming removed 0 bases at V and 3 bases at J, with 9 bases between. The CDR3 sequence is 14 residues long. Germline V lookup: CDR1 SGHAT, CDR2 FQNNGV. In DNA, the CDR3 is TGTGCCAGCAGCTTAGACCCAGGGGTCTACGAGCAGTACTTC. Its protein product is CASSLDPGVYEQYF.

J is TRBJ1-3 and V is TRBV4-1; D is perhaps TRBD1 (6 bases). Germline V gives CDR1 MGHRA, CDR2 YSYEKL. This CDR3 region has 18 residues. Trimming left V 4 bases short and J 1 base short, with 20 bases between. The CDR3 region has the DNA TGCGCCAGCAGCCGAATACCGCCAACAGGGAATTCTGGAAACACCATATATTTT. Its translation is CASSRIPPTGNSGNTIYF.

This rearrangement joins TRBV19 to TRBJ2-7; D not resolved. The CDR3 has 13 residues. The V and J ends lost 3 bases and 6 bases respectively, with 12 bases between them. CDR1 and CDR2 (germline): LNHDA, SQIVND (reference sequence). The CDR3 reads CASSISLSTEQYF. DNA for the CDR3: TGTGCCAGTAGTATCTCCCTTTCTACCGAGCAGTACTTC.

This chain links TRBV5-1 with TRBJ1-5, with a possible D match to TRBD1 (5 bases). Germline V gene sequence: CDR1 SGHRS, CDR2 YFSETQ. Trimming left V 4 bases short and J 2 bases short, with 16 bases between. The CDR3 runs 16 residues. The CDR3 reads CASSPGVGSGNQPQHF. CDR3 DNA sequence: TGCGCCAGCAGCCCGGGGGTAGGAAGTGGCAATCAGCCCCAGCATTTT.

This chain joins TRBV2 and TRBJ2-7, with 7 positions matching TRBD1. Trimming removed 0 bases from V and 7 bases from J; junction bases left unmatched: 9. CDR3 length equals 15 residues. Germline V gene lookup returns CDR1 SNHLY and CDR2 FYNNEI. CDR3 in DNA: TGTGCCAGCAGTGAAGCTGGACAGGACAGGTCGGAGCAGTACTTC. It is translated as CASSEAGQDRSEQYF.

V and J are TRBV10-3 and TRBJ1-2; D gene ambiguous. Germline V gene data show CDR1 as ENHRY and CDR2 as SYGVKD. This CDR3 has 14 residues. V was trimmed by 8 bases and J by 3 bases, leaving 16 bases between them. The CDR3 is CAILVAGKDYGYTF. For the CDR3, the DNA is TGTGCCATCTTAGTGGCAGGAAAGGACTATGGCTACACCTTC.

This chain uses TRBV9 with TRBJ1-1; D possibly corresponds to TRBD1 (6 bases). The CDR3 runs 15 residues. From germline, CDR1 is SGDLS and CDR2 YYNGEE. Trimming pared 3 bases from V and 0 bases from J, leaving 12 bases between. In nucleotides, the CDR3 is TGTGCCAGCAGCGCGGGGGGCGTAATGAACACTGAAGCTTTCTTT. Protein sequence: CASSAGGVMNTEAFF.

This chain joins TRBV11-2 and TRBJ2-7, with 9 bases that match TRBD1. The CDR3 consists of 15 residues. Trimming at V came to 2 bases and at J to 2 bases, leaving 4 bases not matched to a gene. Germline CDR1 reads SGHAT; CDR2 reads FQNNGV. This CDR3 is CASSLLGQGPYEQYF. DNA for the CDR3: TGTGCCAGCAGCTTATTGGGACAGGGACCCTACGAGCAGTACTTC.

This chain links TRBV2 with TRBJ2-7; D perhaps matches TRBD2 (6 bases). CDR3 length: 15 residues. Per germline, CDR1 SNHLY and CDR2 FYNNEI. V lost 8 bases to trimming and J lost 3 bases, with 20 bases between them. CDR3 DNA sequence: TGTGCCAGCGAGACAGTGATCACTAGCAGCTACGAGCAGTACTTC. Its translation is CASETVITSSYEQYF.

The rearrangement joins TRBV6-1 to TRBJ2-7; no firm D call. Trimming pared 7 bases from V and 0 bases from J, leaving 10 bases between. Germline V gene lookup returns CDR1 MNHNS and CDR2 SASEGT. This CDR3 comprises 13 residues. The chain's CDR3 is CASNGQSSYEQYF. As DNA, the CDR3 is TGTGCCAGCAATGGGCAGAGCTCCTACGAGCAGTACTTC.

The chain links TRBV11-2 to TRBJ1-5; weak D call: TRBD1 (5 bases). V dropped 5 bases and J dropped 5 bases, with 13 bases sitting between them. CDR1 and CDR2 from the germline V gene are SGHAT and FQNNGV. This CDR3 has 14 residues. The CDR3: CASSPGTGDQPQHF. The CDR3 DNA sequence: TGTGCCAGCAGCCCAGGGACGGGGGATCAGCCCCAGCATTTT. The full variable domain, completed using reference TRBV11-2 and TRBJ1-5, is EAGVAQSPRYKIIEKRQSVAFWCNPISGHATLYWYQQILGQGPKLLIQFQNNGVVDDSQLPKDRFSAERLKGVDSTLKIQPAKLEDSAVYLCASSPGTGDQPQHFGDGTRLSIL.

This clone occurred once. The chain carries TRBV29-1 and TRBJ2-1, with D perhaps TRBD1 (5 bases). The CDR3 extends over 14 amino acids. The germline gives CDR1 SQVTM, CDR2 ANQGSEA. V lost 4 bases and J lost 6, with 16 bases in between. The DNA of the CDR3 is TGCAGCGTTGTAGGGATTGAGACAGTCAATGAGCAGTTCTTC. As protein: CSVVGIETVNEQFF.

The V and J genes are TRBV4-2 and TRBJ1-5; 7 bases are a match to TRBD1. The germline V gene has CDR1 LGHNA and CDR2 YNFKEQ. The CDR3 covers 16 residues. V shed 6 bases and J 2 bases; nucleotides not matched to a gene: 10. The CDR3 nucleotides are TGTGCCAGCAGACAGGGGTCGGAGGGTGGCAATCAGCCCCAGCATTTT. As protein: CASRQGSEGGNQPQHF.

This clone was recorded once. The rearrangement uses TRBV27 and TRBJ2-3; the D gene is possibly TRBD2 (6 bases). Trimming took 4 bases from V and 5 from J, leaving 13 bases between them. Per germline, CDR1 MNHEY and CDR2 SMNVEV (reference sequence). The CDR3 contains 14 residues. CDR3 nucleotides: TGTGCCAGCAGTTCCGCGGGATTAAGAGATACGCAGTATTTT. This sequence encodes CASSSAGLRDTQYF.